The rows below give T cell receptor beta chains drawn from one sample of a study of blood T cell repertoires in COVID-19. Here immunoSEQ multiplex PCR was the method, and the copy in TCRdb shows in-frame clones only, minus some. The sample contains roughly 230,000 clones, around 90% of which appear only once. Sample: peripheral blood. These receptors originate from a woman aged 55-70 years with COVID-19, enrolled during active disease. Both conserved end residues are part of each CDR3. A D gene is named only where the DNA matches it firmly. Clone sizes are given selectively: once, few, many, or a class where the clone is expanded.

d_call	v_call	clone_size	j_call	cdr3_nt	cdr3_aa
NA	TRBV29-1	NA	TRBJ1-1	TGCAGCGCCAATGGGCAGGGAGGGACTGAAGCTTTCTTT	CSANGQGGTEAFF
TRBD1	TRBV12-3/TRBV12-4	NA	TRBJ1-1	TGTGCCAGCAGTCCCCTACTTGGACAGGGAGCTTTCTTT	CASSPLLGQGAFF
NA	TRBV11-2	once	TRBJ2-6	TGTGCCAGCAGCTTATTGGGCTTCGGGGCCAACGTCCTGACTTTC	CASSLLGFGANVLTF
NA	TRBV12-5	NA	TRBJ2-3	TGTGCTAGTGGTTACGGTTCTAGCACAGATACGCAGTATTTT	CASGYGSSTDTQYF
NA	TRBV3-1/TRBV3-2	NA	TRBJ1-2	TGTGCCAGCAGCCATGGGGGGAACGGCTACACCTTC	CASSHGGNGYTF
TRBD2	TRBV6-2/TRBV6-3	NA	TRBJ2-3	TGTGCCAGCTGCCCGGGGGGGCCGAGCACAGATACGCAGTATTTT	CASCPGGPSTDTQYF
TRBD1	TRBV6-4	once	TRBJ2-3	TGTGCCAGCAGTGAGGGACAGGGGGCAGATACGCAGTATTTT	CASSEGQGADTQYF
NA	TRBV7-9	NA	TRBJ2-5	TGTGCCAGCAGCTTAGAAGGCAGGGCGAAAGAGACCCAGTACTTC	CASSLEGRAKETQYF
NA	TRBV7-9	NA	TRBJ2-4	TGTGCCAGCAGCTTATCTCCGGAGGACAAAAACATTCAGTACTTC	CASSLSPEDKNIQYF
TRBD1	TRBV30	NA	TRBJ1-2	TGTGCCTGGACCCAACAGGGGGCGGTTGGCTACACCTTC	CAWTQQGAVGYTF
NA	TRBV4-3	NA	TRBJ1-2	TGCGCCAGCAGCCAAGATTTTCAGGGCTATGGCTACACCTTC	CASSQDFQGYGYTF
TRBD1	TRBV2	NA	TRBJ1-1	TGTGCCAGCAGTTTCAACCGGGACAGGACGAACACTGAAGCTTTCTTT	CASSFNRDRTNTEAFF
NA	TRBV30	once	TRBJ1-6	TGTGCCTGGAACCTGTGGGGGGAGGGGTCACCCCTCCACTTT	CAWNLWGEGSPLHF
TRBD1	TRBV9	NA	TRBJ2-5	TGTGCCCCGAACCGACAGGGCGTTGAGGAGACCCAGTACTTC	CAPNRQGVEETQYF
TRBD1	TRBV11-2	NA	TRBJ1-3	TGTGCCAGCAGCTTAGACGACAGGGGATGGGACACCATATATTTT	CASSLDDRGWDTIYF
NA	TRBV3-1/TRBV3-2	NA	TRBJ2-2	TGTGCCAGCAGCCTTAGAGGGACTAACACCGGGGAGCTGTTTTTT	CASSLRGTNTGELFF
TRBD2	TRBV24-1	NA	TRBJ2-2	TGTGCCACCAGTGATAGCCCTGGGGCGGGGGAGAACACCGGGGAGCTGTTTTTT	CATSDSPGAGENTGELFF
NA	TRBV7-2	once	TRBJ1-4	TGTGCCAGCAGCACCCAGGACAGAGGCGAAAAACTGTTTTTT	CASSTQDRGEKLFF
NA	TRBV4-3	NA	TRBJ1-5	TGCGCCAGCAGCCAGACCACCGACAGGAGTTGGCCCCAGCATTTT	CASSQTTDRSWPQHF
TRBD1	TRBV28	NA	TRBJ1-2	TGTGCCAGCAGTCTCCCGGGACAGGGAGGGAGGTATGGCTACACCTTC	CASSLPGQGGRYGYTF
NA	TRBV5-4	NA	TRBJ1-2	TGTGGCGGAAACTATGGCTACACCTTC	CGGNYGYTF
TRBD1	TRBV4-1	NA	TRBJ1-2	TGCGCCAGCAGCCAAGGACCTCGACAGGGGGATCGCTATGGCTACACCTTC	CASSQGPRQGDRYGYTF
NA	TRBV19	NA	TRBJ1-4	TGTGCCAGTAGTATAAGGGAGCGAACTAATGAAAAACTGTTTTTT	CASSIRERTNEKLFF
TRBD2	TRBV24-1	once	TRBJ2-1	TGTGCCACCAGTGATTCAGGTCTAGCGGAATACAATGAGCAGTTCTTC	CATSDSGLAEYNEQFF
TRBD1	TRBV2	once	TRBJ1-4	TGTGCCAGTAGACAGGGGACCATGGGTGAAAAACTGTTTTTT	CASRQGTMGEKLFF
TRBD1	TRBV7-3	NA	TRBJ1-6	TGTGCCAGCAGCCAACCGGGACAGGCGAATTCACCCCTCCACTTT	CASSQPGQANSPLHF
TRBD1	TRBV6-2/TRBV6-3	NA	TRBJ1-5	TGTGCCAGCAGTTCCGGGACAGCGCCTAATCAGCCCCAGCATTTT	CASSSGTAPNQPQHF
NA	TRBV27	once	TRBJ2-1	TGTGCCAGCAGTTTATTTATGAGCTCCTACAATGAGCAGTTCTTC	CASSLFMSSYNEQFF
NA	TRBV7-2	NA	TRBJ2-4	TGTGCCAGCAGCTTAGTCCGGGGGGCCAAAAACATTCAGTACTTC	CASSLVRGAKNIQYF
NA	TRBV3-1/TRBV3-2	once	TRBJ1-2	TGTGCCAGCAGCCAAGTTTCGACACCCGACTATGGCTACACCTTC	CASSQVSTPDYGYTF
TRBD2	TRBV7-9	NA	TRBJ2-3	TGTGCCAGCAGCCCCGTAGCGGGGGCGACAGATACGCAGTATTTT	CASSPVAGATDTQYF
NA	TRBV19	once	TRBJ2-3	TGTGCCAGTAGTATATATCCAGATACGCAGTATTTT	CASSIYPDTQYF
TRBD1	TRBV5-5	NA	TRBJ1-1	TGTGCCAGCAGCTATTCCGTGGGACAGGGGAGCACTGAAGCTTTCTTT	CASSYSVGQGSTEAFF
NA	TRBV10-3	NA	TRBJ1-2	TGTGCCATCAGTGGGGATTCGGGGGGCTACACCTTC	CAISGDSGGYTF
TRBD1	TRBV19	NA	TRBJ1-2	TGTGCCAGTAGTATAGAAAGAGAAGGGGGCGTCTATGGCTACACCTTC	CASSIEREGGVYGYTF
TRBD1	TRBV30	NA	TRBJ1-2	TGTGCCTGGAGCGGTACAGGGGGCGGGTATGGCTACACCTTC	CAWSGTGGGYGYTF
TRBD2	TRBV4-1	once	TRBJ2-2	TGCGCCAGCAGACCTGAAGCGCGGGGGGGCACCACCGGGGAGCTGTTTTTT	CASRPEARGGTTGELFF
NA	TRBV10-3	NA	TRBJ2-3	TGTGCCATCAGCTGGAGCGACACAGATACGCAGTATTTT	CAISWSDTDTQYF
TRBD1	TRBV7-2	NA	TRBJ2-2	TGTGCCAGCAGCTCTCGGACAGGGTCGAACACCGGGGAGCTGTTTTTT	CASSSRTGSNTGELFF